A selection of T cell receptor beta chains follows, all from one sample in a study of blood T cell repertoires in COVID-19. Produced via immunoSEQ multiplex PCR; TCRdb's table is partial and in-frame only. The sample records tens of thousands of clones, 82% being singletons. Material for sequencing was peripheral blood. Receptors were obtained from a woman aged 70-85 years with acute or convalescent COVID-19. Each CDR3 is given with its conserved first and last residue. The order of the fields is V gene, J gene, CDR3 protein.

TRBV7-2,TRBJ2-5,CASSLFRQETQYF
TRBV3-1/TRBV3-2,TRBJ1-1,CASSRRTGNTEAFF
TRBV7-9,TRBJ2-7,CASSSLTSGRYEQYF
TRBV7-9,TRBJ2-1,CASSLLAGGGNEQFF
TRBV19,TRBJ2-7,CASTPGQAGEQYF
TRBV12-3/TRBV12-4,TRBJ2-3,CASSFGRTDTQYF
TRBV29-1,TRBJ2-3,CSARQGTDTQYF
TRBV4-2,TRBJ2-1,CASSQDSGTYNEQFF
TRBV13,TRBJ1-6,CASSLGGQGVPPPLHF
TRBV10-3,TRBJ2-1,CAISARGNEQFF
TRBV27,TRBJ2-3,CASSLRLAGLTDTQYF
TRBV6-5,TRBJ2-1,CASSYALKRGNEQFF